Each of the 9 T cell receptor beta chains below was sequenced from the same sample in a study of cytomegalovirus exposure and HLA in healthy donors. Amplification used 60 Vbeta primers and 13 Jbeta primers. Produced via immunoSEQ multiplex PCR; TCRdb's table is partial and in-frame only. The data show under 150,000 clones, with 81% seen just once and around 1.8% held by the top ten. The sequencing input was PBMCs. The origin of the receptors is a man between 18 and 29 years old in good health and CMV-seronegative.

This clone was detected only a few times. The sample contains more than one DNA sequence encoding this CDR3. This CDR3 is CASSEGTGLYGYTF. For the CDR3, the DNA is TGTGCCAGCAGTGAGGGGACAGGCCTCTATGGCTACACCTTC. V usage is TRBV6-1 and J usage is TRBJ1-2; 8 bases map to TRBD1. V gave up 3 bases and J gave up 4 bases; unmatched junction bases: 4. Germline CDR1 MNHNS, CDR2 SASEGT. This CDR3 has 14 residues.

CDR3 loop: CASSPKGASNSPLHF. The CDR3 DNA reads as TGTGCCAGCAGTCCAAAGGGGGCCAGTAATTCACCCCTCCACTTT. The rearrangement uses TRBV6-5 and TRBJ1-6; 7 bases match TRBD1. Germline CDR1 and CDR2: MNHEY and SVGAGI. CDR3 length equals 15 residues. Losses at the gene ends were 5 bases for V and 6 bases for J; bases not matched to a gene: 7.

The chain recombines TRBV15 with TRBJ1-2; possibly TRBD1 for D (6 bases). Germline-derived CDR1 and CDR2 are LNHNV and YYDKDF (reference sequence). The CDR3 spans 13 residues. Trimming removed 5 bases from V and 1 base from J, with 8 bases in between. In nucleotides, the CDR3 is TGTGCCACCAGCCTGGACAGTAACTATGGCTACACCTTC. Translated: CATSLDSNYGYTF.

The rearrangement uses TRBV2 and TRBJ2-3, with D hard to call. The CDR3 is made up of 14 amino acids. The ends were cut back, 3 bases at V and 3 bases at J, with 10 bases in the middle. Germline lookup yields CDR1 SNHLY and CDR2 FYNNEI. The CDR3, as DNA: TGTGCCAGCAGTGAGGTACCAGATACAGATACGCAGTATTTT. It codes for CASSEVPDTDTQYF.

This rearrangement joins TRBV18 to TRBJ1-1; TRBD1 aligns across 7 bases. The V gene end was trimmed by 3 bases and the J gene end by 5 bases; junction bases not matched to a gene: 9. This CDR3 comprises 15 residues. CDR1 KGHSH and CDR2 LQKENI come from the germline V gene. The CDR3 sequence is CASSPSTGLRTEAFF. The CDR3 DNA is TGTGCCAGCTCACCCTCGACAGGGTTGAGGACTGAAGCTTTCTTT.

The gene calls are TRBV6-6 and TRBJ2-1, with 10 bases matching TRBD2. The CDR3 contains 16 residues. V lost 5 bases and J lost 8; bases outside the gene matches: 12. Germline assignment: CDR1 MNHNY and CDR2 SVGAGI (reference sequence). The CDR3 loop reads CASSALAGERGDEQFF. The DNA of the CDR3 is TGTGCCAGCAGTGCGCTAGCGGGGGAAAGAGGGGATGAGCAGTTCTTC.

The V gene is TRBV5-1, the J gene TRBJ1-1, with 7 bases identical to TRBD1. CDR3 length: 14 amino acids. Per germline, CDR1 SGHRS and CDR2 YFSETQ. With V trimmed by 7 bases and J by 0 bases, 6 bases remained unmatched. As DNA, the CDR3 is TGCGCCAGCGGACGGACAGGCTTGAACACTGAAGCTTTCTTT. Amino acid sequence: CASGRTGLNTEAFF.

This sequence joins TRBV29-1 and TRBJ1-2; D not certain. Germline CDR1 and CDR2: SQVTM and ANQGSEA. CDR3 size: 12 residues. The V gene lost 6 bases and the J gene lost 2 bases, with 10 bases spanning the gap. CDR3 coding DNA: TGCAGCGTACCCGACGGGAACTATGGCTACACCTTC. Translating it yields CSVPDGNYGYTF.

CDR3 DNA sequence: TGTGCCAGCTTTCGAGGGCCAGAGAGTACCTACGAGCAGTACTTC. This gives the protein CASFRGPESTYEQYF. The chain recombines TRBV2 with TRBJ2-7; D may be TRBD2 (5 bases). Trimming removed 8 bases at V and 2 bases at J, with 19 bases between. Germline CDR1 SNHLY, CDR2 FYNNEI. The CDR3 sequence is 15 residues long. The full variable domain, in which reference TRBV2 and TRBJ2-7 provide the parts outside the CDR3, is EPEVTQTPSHQVTQMGQEVILRCVPISNHLYFYWYRQILGQKVEFLVSFYNNEISEKSEIFDDQFSVERPDGSNFTLKIRSTKLEDSAMYFCASFRGPESTYEQYFGPGTRLTVT.